Listed below are T cell receptor beta chains from one sample, sequenced in a study of shared clonotypes between healthy human individuals. Sequencing used immunoSEQ multiplex PCR; TCRdb keeps in-frame clones, though not all of them. There are over 800,000 clones in the sample; almost 95% occur only once, and 24% lies in the top ten. The sequenced sample was naive CD8+ T cells sorted from blood. These receptors all come from a young man in good health. The CDR3 runs from the conserved cysteine through the conserved F or W. Fields, in order: clone size, CDR3 length, V gene, CDR3 protein. Size is omitted from some rows. Given values are once, few, many or a class for expanded clones.

abundance: .
len: 16
v_gene: TRBV29-1
CDR3aa: CSVEDPGTGRYNEQFF

abundance: .
len: 13
v_gene: TRBV10-2
CDR3aa: CASSEARYNEQFF

abundance: .
len: 16
v_gene: TRBV9
CDR3aa: CASSENREANTGELFF

abundance: once
len: 16
v_gene: TRBV5-4
CDR3aa: CASSLGSGTGSYEQYF

abundance: .
len: 14
v_gene: TRBV7-2
CDR3aa: CASSLISVNTEAFF

abundance: .
len: 18
v_gene: TRBV7-2
CDR3aa: CASSPRDGLTSGANVLTF

abundance: .
len: 16
v_gene: TRBV10-1
CDR3aa: CASSPSPDSWGETQYF

abundance: .
len: 16
v_gene: TRBV4-3
CDR3aa: CASSRQWGNSNQPQHF

abundance: .
len: 13
v_gene: TRBV11-2
CDR3aa: CASSLLPGGKLFF

abundance: .
len: 13
v_gene: TRBV7-9
CDR3aa: CASAGQDSYEQYF

abundance: .
len: 15
v_gene: TRBV5-5
CDR3aa: CASSLAQHSNQPQHF

abundance: .
len: 17
v_gene: TRBV29-1
CDR3aa: CSVEDLPGQGSYDEQFF

abundance: .
len: 11
v_gene: TRBV7-8
CDR3aa: CASSLSNEQFF

abundance: .
len: 15
v_gene: TRBV13
CDR3aa: CASSLAGGSGETQYF

abundance: .
len: 15
v_gene: TRBV7-6
CDR3aa: CASSSTGPFSYEQYF

abundance: .
len: 12
v_gene: TRBV11-3
CDR3aa: CASSDSTDTQYF

abundance: .
len: 13
v_gene: TRBV30
CDR3aa: CAWRLGYSYEQYF

abundance: .
len: 12
v_gene: TRBV6-5
CDR3aa: CATSGQNTEAFF

abundance: .
len: 13
v_gene: TRBV11-2
CDR3aa: CASSLEVATEAFF

abundance: .
len: 15
v_gene: TRBV4-1
CDR3aa: CASSQDMRHGHEQFF

abundance: once
len: 15
v_gene: TRBV27
CDR3aa: CASSLSPSGNQPQHF

abundance: once
len: 14
v_gene: TRBV19
CDR3aa: CASSVAESSYEQYF

abundance: .
len: 17
v_gene: TRBV9
CDR3aa: CASSDNKWEVRNTEAFF

abundance: .
len: 14
v_gene: TRBV4-1
CDR3aa: CASSQEGSYNEQFF